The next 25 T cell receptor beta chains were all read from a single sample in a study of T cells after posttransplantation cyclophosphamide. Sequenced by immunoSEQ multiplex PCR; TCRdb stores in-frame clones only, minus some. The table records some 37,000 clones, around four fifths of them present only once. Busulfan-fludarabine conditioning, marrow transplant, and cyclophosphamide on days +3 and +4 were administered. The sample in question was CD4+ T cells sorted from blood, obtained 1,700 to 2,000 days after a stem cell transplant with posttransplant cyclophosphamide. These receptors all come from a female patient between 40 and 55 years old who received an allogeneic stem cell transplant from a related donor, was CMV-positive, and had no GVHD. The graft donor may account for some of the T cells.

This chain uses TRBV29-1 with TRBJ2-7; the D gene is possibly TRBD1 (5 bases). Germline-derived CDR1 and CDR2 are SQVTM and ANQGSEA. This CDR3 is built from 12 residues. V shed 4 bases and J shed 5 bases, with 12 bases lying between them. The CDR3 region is CSVVRQRNEQYF. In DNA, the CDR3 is TGCAGCGTTGTTCGACAGAGGAACGAGCAGTACTTC.

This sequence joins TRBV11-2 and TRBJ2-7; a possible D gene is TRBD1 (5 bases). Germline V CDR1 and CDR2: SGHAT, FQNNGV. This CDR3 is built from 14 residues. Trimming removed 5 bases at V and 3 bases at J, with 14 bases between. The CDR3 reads CASSPTDSFYEQYF. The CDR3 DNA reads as TGTGCCAGCAGCCCAACAGACAGCTTCTACGAGCAGTACTTC.

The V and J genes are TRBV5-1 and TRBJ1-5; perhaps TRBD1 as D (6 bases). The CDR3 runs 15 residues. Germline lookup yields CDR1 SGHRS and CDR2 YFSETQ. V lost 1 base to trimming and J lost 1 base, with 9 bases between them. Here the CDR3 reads CASSLIGGSNQPQHF. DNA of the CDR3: TGCGCCAGCAGCTTGATTGGGGGCAGCAATCAGCCCCAGCATTTT.

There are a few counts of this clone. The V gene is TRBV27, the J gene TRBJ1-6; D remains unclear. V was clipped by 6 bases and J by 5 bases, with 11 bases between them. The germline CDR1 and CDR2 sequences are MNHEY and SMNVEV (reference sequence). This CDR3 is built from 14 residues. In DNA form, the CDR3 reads TGTGCCAGCAGCCAGGTACGAGATAATTCACCCCTCCACTTT. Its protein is CASSQVRDNSPLHF.

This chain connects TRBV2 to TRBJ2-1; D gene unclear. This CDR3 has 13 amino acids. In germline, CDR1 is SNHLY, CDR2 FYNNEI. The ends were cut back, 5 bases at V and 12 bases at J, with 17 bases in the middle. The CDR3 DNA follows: TGTGCCAGCAGTTTAGCTAGAACCGTTCGGCAGTTCTTC. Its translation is CASSLARTVRQFF.

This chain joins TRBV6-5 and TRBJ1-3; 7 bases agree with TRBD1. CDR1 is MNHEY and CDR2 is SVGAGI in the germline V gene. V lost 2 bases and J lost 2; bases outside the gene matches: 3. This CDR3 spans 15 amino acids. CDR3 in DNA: TGTGCCAGCAGTTACAGGGGGCAGCCTGGAAACACCATATATTTT. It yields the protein CASSYRGQPGNTIYF.

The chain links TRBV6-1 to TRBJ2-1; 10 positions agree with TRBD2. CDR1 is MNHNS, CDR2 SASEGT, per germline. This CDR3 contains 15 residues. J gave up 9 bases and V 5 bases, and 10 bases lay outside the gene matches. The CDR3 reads CASSPQRGGYGEQFF. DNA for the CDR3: TGTGCCAGCAGTCCCCAGCGGGGGGGCTATGGTGAGCAGTTCTTC.

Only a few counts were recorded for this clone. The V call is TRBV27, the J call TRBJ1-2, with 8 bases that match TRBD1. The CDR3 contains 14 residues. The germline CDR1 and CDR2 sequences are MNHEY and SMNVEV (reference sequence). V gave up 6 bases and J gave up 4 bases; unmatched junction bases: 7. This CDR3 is CASSPTGGTYGYTF. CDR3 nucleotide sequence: TGTGCCAGCAGCCCAACAGGGGGGACCTATGGCTACACCTTC.

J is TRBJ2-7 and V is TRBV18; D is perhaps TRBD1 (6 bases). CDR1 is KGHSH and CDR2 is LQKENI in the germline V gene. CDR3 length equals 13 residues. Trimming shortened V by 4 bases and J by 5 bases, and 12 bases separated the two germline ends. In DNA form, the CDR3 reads TGTGCCAGCTCACGCAGGGGCCCCGACGAGCAGTACTTC. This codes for CASSRRGPDEQYF.

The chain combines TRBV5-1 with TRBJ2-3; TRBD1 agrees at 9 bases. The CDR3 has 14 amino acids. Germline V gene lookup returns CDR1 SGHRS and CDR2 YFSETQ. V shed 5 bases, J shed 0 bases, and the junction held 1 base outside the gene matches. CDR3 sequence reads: CASRGTGSTDTQYF. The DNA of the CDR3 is TGCGCCAGCAGGGGGACAGGGAGCACAGATACGCAGTATTTT.

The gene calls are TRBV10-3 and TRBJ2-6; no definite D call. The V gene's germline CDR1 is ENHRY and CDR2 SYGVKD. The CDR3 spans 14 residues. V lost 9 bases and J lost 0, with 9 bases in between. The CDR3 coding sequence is TGTGCCATACTTGGGCCCTCTGGGGCCAACGTCCTGACTTTC. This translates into CAILGPSGANVLTF.

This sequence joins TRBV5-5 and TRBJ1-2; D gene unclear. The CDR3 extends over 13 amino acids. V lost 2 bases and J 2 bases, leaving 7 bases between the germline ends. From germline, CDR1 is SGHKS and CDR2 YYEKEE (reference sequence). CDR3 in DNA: TGTGCCAGCAGCTTACGAGGGAACTATGGCTACACCTTC. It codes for CASSLRGNYGYTF.

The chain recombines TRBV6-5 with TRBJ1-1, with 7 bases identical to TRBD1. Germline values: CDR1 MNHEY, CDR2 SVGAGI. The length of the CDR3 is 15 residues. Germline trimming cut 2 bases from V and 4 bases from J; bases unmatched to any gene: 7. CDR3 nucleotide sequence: TGTGCCAGCAGTTACCAGGGACAGACGGGCACTGAAGCTTTCTTT. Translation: CASSYQGQTGTEAFF.

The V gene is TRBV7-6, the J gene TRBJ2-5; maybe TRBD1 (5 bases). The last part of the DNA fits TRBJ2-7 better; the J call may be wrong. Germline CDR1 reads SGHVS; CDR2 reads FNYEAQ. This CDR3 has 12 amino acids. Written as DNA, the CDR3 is TGTGCCAGCAGCGTCAGGGCCCACGAGCAGTACTTC. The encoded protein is CASSVRAHEQYF.

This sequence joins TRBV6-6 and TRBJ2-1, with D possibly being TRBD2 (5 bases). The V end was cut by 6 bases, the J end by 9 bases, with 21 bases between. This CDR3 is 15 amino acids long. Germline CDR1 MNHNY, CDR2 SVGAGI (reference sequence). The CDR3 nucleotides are TGTGCCAGCAGCCGCGTCACTAGTCCTCCCGGTGAGCAGTTCTTC. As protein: CASSRVTSPPGEQFF.

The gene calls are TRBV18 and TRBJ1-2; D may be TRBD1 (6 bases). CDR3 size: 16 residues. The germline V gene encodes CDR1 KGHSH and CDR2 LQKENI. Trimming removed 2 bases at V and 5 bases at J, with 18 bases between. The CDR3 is CASSPTRTDTDYGYTF. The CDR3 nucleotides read TGTGCCAGCTCACCAACCAGGACAGATACTGATTATGGCTACACCTTC. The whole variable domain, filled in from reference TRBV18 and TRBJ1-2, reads NAGVMQNPRHLVRRRGQEARLRCSPMKGHSHVYWYRQLPEEGLKFMVYLQKENIIDESGMPKERFSAEFPKEGPSILRIQQVVRGDSAAYFCASSPTRTDTDYGYTFGSGTRLTVV.

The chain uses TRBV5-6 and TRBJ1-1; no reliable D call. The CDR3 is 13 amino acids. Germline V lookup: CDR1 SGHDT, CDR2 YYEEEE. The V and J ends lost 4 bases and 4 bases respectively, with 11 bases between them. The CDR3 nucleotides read TGTGCCAGCAGCCGCAGAGGGAGCACTGAAGCTTTCTTT. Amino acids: CASSRRGSTEAFF.

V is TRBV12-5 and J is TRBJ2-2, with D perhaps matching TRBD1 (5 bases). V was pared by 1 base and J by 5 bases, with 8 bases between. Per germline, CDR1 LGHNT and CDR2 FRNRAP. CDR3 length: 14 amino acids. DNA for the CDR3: TGTGCTAGTGGTTTGGGACAGATAACCGGGGAGCTGTTTTTT. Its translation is CASGLGQITGELFF.

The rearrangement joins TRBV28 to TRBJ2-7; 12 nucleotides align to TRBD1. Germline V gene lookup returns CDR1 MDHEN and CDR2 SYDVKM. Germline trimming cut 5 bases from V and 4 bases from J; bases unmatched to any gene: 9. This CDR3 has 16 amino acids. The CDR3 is CASSTRGQGARYEQYF. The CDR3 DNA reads TGTGCCAGCAGTACCCGGGGACAGGGGGCGCGATACGAGCAGTACTTC. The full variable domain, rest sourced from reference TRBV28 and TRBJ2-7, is DVKVTQSSRYLVKRTGEKVFLECVQDMDHENMFWYRQDPGLGLRLIYFSYDVKMKEKGDIPEGYSVSREKKERFSLILESASTNQTSMYLCASSTRGQGARYEQYFGPGTRLTVT.

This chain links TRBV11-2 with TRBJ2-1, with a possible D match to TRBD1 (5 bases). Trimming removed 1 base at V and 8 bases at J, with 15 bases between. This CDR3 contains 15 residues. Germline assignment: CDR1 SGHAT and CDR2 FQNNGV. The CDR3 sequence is CASSLVKGVHDEQFF. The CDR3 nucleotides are TGTGCCAGCAGCTTAGTTAAAGGGGTCCACGATGAGCAGTTCTTC.

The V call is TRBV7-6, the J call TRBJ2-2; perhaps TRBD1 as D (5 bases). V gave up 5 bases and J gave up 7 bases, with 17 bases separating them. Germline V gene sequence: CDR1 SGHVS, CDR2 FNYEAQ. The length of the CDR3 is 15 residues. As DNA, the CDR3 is TGTGCCAGCAGCCCCAACCAGGGTAGAGGCGGGGAGCTGTTTTTT. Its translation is CASSPNQGRGGELFF.

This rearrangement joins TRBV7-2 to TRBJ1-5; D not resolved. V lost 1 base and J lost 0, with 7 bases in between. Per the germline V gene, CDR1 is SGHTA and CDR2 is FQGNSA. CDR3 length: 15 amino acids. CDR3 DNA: TGTGCCAGCAGCTTAGGAGATCTTAGCAATCAGCCCCAGCATTTT. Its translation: CASSLGDLSNQPQHF.

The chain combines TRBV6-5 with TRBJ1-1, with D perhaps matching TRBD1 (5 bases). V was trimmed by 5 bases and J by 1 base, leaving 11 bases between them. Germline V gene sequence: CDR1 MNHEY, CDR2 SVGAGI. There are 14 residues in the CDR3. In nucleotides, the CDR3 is TGTGCCAGCAGTATCAACCAGGGGAACACTGAAGCTTTCTTT. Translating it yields CASSINQGNTEAFF.

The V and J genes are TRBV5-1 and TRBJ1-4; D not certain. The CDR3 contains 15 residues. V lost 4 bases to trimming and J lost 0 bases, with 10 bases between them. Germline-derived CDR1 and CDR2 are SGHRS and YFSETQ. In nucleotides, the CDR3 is TGCGCCAGCAGCCCAGGATCTGCAACTAATGAAAAACTGTTTTTT. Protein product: CASSPGSATNEKLFF.

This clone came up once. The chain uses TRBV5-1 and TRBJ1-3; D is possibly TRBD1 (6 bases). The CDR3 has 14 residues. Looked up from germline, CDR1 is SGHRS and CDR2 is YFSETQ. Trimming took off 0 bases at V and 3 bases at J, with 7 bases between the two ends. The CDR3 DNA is TGCGCCAGCAGCTTGGGGGACAATGGAAACACCATATATTTT. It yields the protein CASSLGDNGNTIYF.